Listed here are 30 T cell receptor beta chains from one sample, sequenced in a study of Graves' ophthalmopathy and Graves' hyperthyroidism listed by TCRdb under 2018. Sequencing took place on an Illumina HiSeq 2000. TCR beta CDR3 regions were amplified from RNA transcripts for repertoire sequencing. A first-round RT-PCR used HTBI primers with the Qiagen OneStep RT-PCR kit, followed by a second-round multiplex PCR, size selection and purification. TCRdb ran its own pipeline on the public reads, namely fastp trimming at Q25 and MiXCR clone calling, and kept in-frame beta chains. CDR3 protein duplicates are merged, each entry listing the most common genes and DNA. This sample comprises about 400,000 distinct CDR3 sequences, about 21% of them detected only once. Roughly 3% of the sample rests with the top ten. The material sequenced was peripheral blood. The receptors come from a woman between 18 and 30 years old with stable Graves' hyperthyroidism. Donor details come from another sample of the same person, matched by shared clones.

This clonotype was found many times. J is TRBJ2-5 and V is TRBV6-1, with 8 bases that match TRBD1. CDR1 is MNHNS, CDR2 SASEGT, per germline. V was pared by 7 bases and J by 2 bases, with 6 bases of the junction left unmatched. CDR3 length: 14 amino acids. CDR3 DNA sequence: TGTGCCAGCATCTTCGACAGGGGACAAGAGACCCAGTACTTC. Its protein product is CASIFDRGQETQYF.

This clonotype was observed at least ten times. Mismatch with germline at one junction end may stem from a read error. CDR3 nucleotides: TGCAGTGTTAGAAATGCCGGGACAGGGTCCTACGAGCAGTACTTC. It is translated as CSVRNAGTGSYEQYF. The chain couples TRBV20-1 to TRBJ2-7, with 9 bases aligning to TRBD1. The CDR3 contains 15 residues. The germline V gene has CDR1 DFQATT and CDR2 SNEGSKA (reference sequence).

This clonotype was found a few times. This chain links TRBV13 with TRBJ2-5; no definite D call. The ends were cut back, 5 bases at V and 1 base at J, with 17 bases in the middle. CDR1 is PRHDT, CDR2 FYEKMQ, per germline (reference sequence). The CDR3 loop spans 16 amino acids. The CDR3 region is CASSPDRNPSQETQYF. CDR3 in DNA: TGTGCCAGCAGCCCAGACCGCAACCCATCCCAAGAGACCCAGTACTTC.

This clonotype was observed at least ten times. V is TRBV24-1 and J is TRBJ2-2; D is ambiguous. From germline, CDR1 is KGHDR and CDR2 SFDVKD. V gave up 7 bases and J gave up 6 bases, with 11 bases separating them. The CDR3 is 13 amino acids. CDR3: CATSPAPAGELFF. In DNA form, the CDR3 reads TGTGCCACCAGCCCGGCGCCGGCCGGGGAGCTGTTTTTT.

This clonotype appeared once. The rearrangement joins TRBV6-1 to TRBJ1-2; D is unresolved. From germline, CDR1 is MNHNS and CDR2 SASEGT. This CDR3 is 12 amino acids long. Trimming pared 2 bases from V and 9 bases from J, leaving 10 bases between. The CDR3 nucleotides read TGTGCCAGCAGTGAAATCGTCCAGAGCTACACCTTC. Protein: CASSEIVQSYTF.

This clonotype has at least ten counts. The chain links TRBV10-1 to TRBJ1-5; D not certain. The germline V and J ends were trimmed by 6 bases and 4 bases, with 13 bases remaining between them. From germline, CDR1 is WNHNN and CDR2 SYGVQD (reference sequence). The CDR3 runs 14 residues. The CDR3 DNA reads TGCGCCAGCAGCGCGGGATCGCCGAATCAGCCCCAGCATTTT. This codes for CASSAGSPNQPQHF.

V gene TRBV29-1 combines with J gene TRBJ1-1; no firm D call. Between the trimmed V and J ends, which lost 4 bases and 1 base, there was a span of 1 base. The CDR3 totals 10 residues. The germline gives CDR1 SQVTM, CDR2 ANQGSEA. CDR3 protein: CSVANTEAFF. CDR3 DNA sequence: TGCAGCGTTGCGAACACTGAAGCTTTCTTT.

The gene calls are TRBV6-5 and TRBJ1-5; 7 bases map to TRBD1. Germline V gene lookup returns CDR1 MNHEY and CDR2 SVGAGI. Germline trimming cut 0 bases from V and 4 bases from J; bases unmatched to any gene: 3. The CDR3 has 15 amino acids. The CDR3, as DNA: TGTGCCAGCAGTTACTCACAGGGGATTAATCAGCCCCAGCATTTT. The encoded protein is CASSYSQGINQPQHF.

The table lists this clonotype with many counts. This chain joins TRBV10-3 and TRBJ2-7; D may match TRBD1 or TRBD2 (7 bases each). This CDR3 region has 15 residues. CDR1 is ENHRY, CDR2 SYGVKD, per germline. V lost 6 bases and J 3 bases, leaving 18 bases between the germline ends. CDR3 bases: TGTGCCATCAGCGCAGGGGGGGAGGGGGACTACGAGCAGTACTTC. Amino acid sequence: CAISAGGEGDYEQYF.

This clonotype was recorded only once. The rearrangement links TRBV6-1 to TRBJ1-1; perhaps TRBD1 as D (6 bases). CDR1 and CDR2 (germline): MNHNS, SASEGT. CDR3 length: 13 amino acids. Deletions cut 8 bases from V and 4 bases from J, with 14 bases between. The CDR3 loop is CASWGGKGTEAFF. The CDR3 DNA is TGTGCCAGCTGGGGGGGCAAGGGCACTGAAGCTTTCTTT.

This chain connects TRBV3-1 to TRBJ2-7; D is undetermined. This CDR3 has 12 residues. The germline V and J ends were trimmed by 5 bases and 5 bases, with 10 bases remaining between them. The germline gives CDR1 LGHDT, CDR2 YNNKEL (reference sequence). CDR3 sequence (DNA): TGTGCCAGCAGCTCCGAACTGGACGAGCAGTACTTC. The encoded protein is CASSSELDEQYF.

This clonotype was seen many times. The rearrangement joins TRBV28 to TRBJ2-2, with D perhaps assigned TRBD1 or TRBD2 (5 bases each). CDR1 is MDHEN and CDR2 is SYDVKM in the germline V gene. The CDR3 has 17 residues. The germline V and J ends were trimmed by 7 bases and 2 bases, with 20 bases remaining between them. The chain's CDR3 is CASKSDRDRLNTGELFF. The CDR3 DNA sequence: TGTGCCAGCAAGTCCGACCGAGACAGACTAAACACCGGGGAGCTGTTTTTT.

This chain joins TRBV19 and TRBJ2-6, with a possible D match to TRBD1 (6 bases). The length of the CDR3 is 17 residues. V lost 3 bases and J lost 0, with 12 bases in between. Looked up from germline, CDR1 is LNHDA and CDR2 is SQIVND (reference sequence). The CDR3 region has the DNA TGTGCCAGTAGTATGTGGGACACTAACTCTGGGGCCAACGTCCTGACTTTC. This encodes CASSMWDTNSGANVLTF.

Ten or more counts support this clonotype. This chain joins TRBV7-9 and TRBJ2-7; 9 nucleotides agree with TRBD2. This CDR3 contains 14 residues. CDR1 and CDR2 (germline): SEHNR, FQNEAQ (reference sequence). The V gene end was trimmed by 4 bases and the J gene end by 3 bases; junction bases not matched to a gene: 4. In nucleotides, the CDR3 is TGTGCCAGCAGCTCCTGGCGGGAGGGCTACGAGCAGTACTTC. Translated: CASSSWREGYEQYF.

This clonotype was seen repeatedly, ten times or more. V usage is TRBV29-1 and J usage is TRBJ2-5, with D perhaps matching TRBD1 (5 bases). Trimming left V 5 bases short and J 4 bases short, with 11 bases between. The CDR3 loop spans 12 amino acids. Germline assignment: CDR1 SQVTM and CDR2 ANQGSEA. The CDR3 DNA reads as TGCAGCGTTACGTCCAGGGTAGAGACCCAGTACTTC. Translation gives CSVTSRVETQYF.

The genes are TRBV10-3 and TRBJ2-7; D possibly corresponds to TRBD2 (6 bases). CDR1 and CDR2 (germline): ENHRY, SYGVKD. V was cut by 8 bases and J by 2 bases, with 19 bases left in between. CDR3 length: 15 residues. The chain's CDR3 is CAISPRGAGTYEQYF. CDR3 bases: TGTGCCATCTCGCCGAGGGGTGCGGGGACCTACGAGCAGTACTTC.

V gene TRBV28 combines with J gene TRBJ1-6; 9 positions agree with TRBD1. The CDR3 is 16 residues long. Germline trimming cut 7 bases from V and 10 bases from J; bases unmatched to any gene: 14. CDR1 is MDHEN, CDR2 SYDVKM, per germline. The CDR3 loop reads CASKLPGTGFLSPLHF. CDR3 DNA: TGTGCCAGCAAATTACCCGGGACAGGGTTTCTATCACCCCTCCACTTT.

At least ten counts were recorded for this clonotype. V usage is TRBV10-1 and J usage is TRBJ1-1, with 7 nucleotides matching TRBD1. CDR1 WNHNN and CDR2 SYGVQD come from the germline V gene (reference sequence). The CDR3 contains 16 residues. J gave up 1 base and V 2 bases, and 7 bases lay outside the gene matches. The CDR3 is CASSEVGTAPNTEAFF. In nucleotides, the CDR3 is TGCGCCAGCAGTGAGGTCGGGACAGCCCCGAACACTGAAGCTTTCTTT.

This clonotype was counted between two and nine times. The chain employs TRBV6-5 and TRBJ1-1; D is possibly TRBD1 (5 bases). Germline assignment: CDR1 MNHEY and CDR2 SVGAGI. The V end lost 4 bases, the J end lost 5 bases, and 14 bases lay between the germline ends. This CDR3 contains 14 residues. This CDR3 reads CASSSVGKGTEAFF. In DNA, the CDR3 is TGTGCCAGCAGTTCGGTCGGTAAGGGGACTGAAGCTTTCTTT.

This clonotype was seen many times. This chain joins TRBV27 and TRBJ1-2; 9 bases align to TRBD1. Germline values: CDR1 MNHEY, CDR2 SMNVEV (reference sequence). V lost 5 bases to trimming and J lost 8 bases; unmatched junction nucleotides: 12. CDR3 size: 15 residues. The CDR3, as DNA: TGTGCCAGCAGTGCGATACAGGGGGCGCCGAAAGGCTACACCTTC. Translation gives CASSAIQGAPKGYTF.

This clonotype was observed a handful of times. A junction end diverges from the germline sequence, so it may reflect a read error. The CDR3 loop is CVSSQILETQYF. CDR3 nucleotide sequence: TGTGTCAGCAGCCAAATCTTAGAGACCCAGTACTTC. This chain links TRBV7-2 with TRBJ2-5; no clear D gene. Germline V gives CDR1 SGHTA, CDR2 FQGNSA. The CDR3 length is 12 residues.

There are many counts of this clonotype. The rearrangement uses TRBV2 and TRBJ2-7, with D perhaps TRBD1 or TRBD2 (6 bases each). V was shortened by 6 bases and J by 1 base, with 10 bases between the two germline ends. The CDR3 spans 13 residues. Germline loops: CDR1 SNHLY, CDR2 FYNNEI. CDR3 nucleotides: TGTGCCAGCAGGGGGGCGGGATCCTACGAGCAGTACTTC. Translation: CASRGAGSYEQYF.

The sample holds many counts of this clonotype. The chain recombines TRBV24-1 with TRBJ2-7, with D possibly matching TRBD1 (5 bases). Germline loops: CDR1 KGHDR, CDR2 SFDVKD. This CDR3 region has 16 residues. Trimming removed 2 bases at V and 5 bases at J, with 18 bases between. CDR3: CATSDSWSRAVDEQYF. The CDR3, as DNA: TGTGCCACCAGTGATTCTTGGAGCAGGGCTGTGGACGAGCAGTACTTC.

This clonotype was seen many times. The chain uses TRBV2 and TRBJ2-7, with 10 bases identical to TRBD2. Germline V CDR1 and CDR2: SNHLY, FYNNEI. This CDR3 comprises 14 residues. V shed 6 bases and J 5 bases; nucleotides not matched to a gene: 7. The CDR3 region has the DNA TGTGCCAGCAGCGTCGCTAGCGGGAGTAACGAGCAGTACTTC. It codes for CASSVASGSNEQYF. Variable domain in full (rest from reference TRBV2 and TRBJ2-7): EPEVTQTPSHQVTQMGQEVILRCVPISNHLYFYWYRQILGQKVEFLVSFYNNEISEKSEIFDDQFSVERPDGSNFTLKIRSTKLEDSAMYFCASSVASGSNEQYFGPGTRLTVT.

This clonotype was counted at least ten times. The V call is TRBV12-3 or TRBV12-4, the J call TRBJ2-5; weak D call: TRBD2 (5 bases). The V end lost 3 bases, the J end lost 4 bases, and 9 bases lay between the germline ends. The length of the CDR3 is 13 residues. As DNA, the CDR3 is TGTGCCAGCAGTTTCGAGGGTTTAGAGACCCAGTACTTC. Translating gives CASSFEGLETQYF.

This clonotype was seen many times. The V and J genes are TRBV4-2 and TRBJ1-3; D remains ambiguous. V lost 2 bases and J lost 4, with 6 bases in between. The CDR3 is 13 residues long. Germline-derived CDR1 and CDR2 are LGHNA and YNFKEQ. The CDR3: CASSQPGGNTIYF. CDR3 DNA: TGTGCCAGCAGCCAACCTGGAGGAAACACCATATATTTT.

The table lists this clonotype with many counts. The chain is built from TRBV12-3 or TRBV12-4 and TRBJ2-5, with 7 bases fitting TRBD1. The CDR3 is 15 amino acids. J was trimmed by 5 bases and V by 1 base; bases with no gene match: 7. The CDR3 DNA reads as TGTGCCAGCAGTTTAGGAGGGGCAGGGGGTGAGACCCAGTACTTC. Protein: CASSLGGAGGETQYF.

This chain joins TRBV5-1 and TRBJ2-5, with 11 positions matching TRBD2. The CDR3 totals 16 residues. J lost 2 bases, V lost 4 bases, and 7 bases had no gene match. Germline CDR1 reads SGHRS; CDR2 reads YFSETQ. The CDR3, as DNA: TGCGCCAGCAGCAAGACGACTAGCGGGAAACAAGAGACCCAGTACTTC. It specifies CASSKTTSGKQETQYF.

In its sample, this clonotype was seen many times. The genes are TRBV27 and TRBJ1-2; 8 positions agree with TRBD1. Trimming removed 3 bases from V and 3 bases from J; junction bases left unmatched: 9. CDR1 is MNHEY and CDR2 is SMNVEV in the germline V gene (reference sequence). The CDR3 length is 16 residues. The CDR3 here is CASSFLTGEFHYGYTF. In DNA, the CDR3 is TGTGCCAGCAGTTTTCTGACAGGGGAGTTTCACTATGGCTACACCTTC.

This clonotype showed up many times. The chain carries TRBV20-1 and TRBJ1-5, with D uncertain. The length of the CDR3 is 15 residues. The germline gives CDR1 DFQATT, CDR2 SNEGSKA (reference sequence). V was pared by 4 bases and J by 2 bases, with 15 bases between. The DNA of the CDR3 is TGCAGTGCTACCCGCTCTAGATGGGGCAATCAGCCCCAGCATTTT. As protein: CSATRSRWGNQPQHF.